Below are 4 T cell receptor beta chains sequenced from a single sample in a study of Ad26.COV2.S vaccination and SARS-CoV-2 variants. Treatment denoted: around 19 received Ad26.COV2.S at low or high dose, single or two shots; about 5 received placebo; per-sample allocation not given. Day 63 following the first vaccine or placebo injection was when the samples were taken. TCRdb keeps only in-frame clones here, not all; method: immunoSEQ multiplex PCR. Among about 420,000 clones listed, roughly 88% were seen once. The sample was peripheral blood, taken in a trial of Ad26.COV2.S vaccine versus placebo. Every receptor here comes from a person between 18 and 65 years old who received the Ad26.COV2.S COVID-19 vaccine or a placebo.

The chain combines TRBV6-6 with TRBJ2-7, with TRBD2 as a possible D gene (5 bases). Per germline, CDR1 MNHNY and CDR2 SVGAGI (reference sequence). CDR3 length equals 13 residues. Deletions cut 2 bases from V and 3 bases from J, with 8 bases between. CDR3 nucleotide sequence: TGTGCCAGCAGTTACGCGGGCAGCTACGAGCAGTACTTC. Protein sequence: CASSYAGSYEQYF.

The V gene is TRBV29-1, the J gene TRBJ2-2, with 7 nucleotides matching TRBD2. The germline CDR1 and CDR2 sequences are SQVTM and ANQGSEA. Losses at the gene ends were 6 bases for V and 5 bases for J; bases not matched to a gene: 6. The CDR3 contains 13 residues. This CDR3 reads CSVSGTGTGELFF. The DNA of the CDR3 is TGCAGCGTCAGCGGGACTGGGACCGGGGAGCTGTTTTTT.

In this sample, this clone turned up a few times. V is TRBV14 and J is TRBJ1-6; D is ambiguous. Germline V gene data show CDR1 as SGHDN and CDR2 as FVKESK. This CDR3 is built from 14 residues. Trimming cost V 0 bases and J 6 bases, with 6 bases left between them. The DNA of the CDR3 is TGTGCCAGCAGCCAAGAAATTCGTAATTCACCCCTCCACTTT. Protein: CASSQEIRNSPLHF.

The J gene is TRBJ2-7, the V gene TRBV28, with D possibly TRBD2 on 7 matching bases. Trimming removed 2 bases from V and 0 bases from J, with 8 bases in between. The germline V gene has CDR1 MDHEN and CDR2 SYDVKM. The CDR3 spans 14 residues. The CDR3 here is CASSLAGASYEQYF. In DNA, the CDR3 is TGTGCCAGCAGTTTAGCGGGGGCCTCCTACGAGCAGTACTTC.